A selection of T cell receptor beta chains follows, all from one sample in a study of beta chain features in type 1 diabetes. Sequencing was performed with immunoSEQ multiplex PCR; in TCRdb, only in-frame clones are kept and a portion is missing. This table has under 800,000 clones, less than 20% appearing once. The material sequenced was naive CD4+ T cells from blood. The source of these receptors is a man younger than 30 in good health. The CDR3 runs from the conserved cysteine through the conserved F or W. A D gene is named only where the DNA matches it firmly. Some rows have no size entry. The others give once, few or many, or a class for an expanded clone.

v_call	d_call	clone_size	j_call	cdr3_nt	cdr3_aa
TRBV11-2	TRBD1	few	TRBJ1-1	TGTGCCAGCAGCTTTAGAATGCGCTGGGACAGCCCGAACACTGAAGCTTTCTTT	CASSFRMRWDSPNTEAFF
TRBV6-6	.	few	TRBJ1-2	TGTGCCAGCAGTCCGGGACGGTCTAATGGCTACACCTTC	CASSPGRSNGYTF
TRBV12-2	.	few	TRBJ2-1	TGTGCAAGTCGCTCTACCTACCCGGGCCAGCGGTGCAATGAGCAGTTCTTC	CASRSTYPGQRCNEQFF
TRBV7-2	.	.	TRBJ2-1	TGTGCCAGCGGGGGGCCAGCCTCCTACAATGAGCAGTTCTTC	CASGGPASYNEQFF
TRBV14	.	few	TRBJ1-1	TGTGCCAGCAGCCTCGGTTACTCGGGGAACACTGAAGCTTTCTTT	CASSLGYSGNTEAFF
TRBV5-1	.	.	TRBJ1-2	TGCGCCAGCAGCTTGGGGAACTATGGCTACACCTTC	CASSLGNYGYTF
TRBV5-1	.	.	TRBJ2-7	TGCGCCAGCAGCTTGGACGGTACCTACGAGCAGTACTTC	CASSLDGTYEQYF
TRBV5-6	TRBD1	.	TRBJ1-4	TGTGCCAGCAGCTTGTCTGGACAGGGTCGTTCTAATGAAAAACTGTTTTTT	CASSLSGQGRSNEKLFF
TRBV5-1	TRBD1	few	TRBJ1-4	TGCGCCAGCAGCACCCAGGGGGCGGCCACTAATGAAAAACTGTTTTTT	CASSTQGAATNEKLFF
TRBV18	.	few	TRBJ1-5	TGTGCCAGCTCACCAGGACCTAATCAGCCCCAGCATTTT	CASSPGPNQPQHF
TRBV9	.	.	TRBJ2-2	TGTGCCAGCAGCGTAGAGTCAGGGAAGCTGTTTTTT	CASSVESGKLFF
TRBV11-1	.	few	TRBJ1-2	TGTGCCAGCAGCATCGGTATAATGGGGACTGCTAACTATGGCTACACCTTC	CASSIGIMGTANYGYTF
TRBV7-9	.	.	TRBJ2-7	TGTGCCAGCAGCTTAAGGAAGGGGGGCAAGAAGGACTACGAGCAGTACTTC	CASSLRKGGKKDYEQYF
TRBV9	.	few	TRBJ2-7	TGTGCCAGCAGCGCGGAAACAGGGTCTAGAACCTACGAGCAGTACTTC	CASSAETGSRTYEQYF
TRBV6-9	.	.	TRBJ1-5	TGTGCCAGCAGTTCTAAGGCCCTGCCCGATCAGCCCCAGCATTTT	CASSSKALPDQPQHF
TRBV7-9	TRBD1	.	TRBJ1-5	TGTGCCAGCAGCCCCATCAAGGGACAGGGTGGTCAGCCCCAGCATTTT	CASSPIKGQGGQPQHF
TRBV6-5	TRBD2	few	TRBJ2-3	TGTGCCAGCAGTTATGGTAGCGGGGGTGCGACGCAGTATTTT	CASSYGSGGATQYF
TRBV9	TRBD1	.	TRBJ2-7	TGTGCCAGCAGCCCAAGGACAGGGCTTTCCTACGAGCAGTACTTC	CASSPRTGLSYEQYF
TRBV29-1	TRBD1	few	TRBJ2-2	TGCAGCGTTGAGGGGACAGGGGCCGGGGAGCTGTTTTTT	CSVEGTGAGELFF
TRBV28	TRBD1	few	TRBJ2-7	TGTGCCAGCAGTTCCCGCGGGACAGGGGGCGTGCAGTACTTC	CASSSRGTGGVQYF
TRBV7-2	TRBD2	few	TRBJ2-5	TGTGCCAGCAGCGCCTTCGGGGGGGCGCGAGAGACCCAGTACTTC	CASSAFGGARETQYF
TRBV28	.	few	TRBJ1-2	TGTGCCAGCAGTCCCGGGACTCGTGGCTACACCTTC	CASSPGTRGYTF
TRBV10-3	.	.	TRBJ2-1	TGTGCCATCAGGTTCTCAGGGCTAAGCTCCTACAATGAGCAGTTCTTC	CAIRFSGLSSYNEQFF
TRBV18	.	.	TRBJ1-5	TGTGCCAGCTCACCTATCCAAAAGGGGGGATCCAATCAGCCCCAGCATTTT	CASSPIQKGGSNQPQHF
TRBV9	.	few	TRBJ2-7	TGTGCCAGCAGCGTAGGAGCAGGGACCGGCGAGCAGTACTTC	CASSVGAGTGEQYF
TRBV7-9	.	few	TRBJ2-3	TGTGCCAGAGGGGGGACCGCTAGCGGAAGCACAGATACGCAGTATTTT	CARGGTASGSTDTQYF
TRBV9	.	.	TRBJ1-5	TGTGCCAGCAGCGGCGGCGTGGGCAATCAGCCCCAGCATTTT	CASSGGVGNQPQHF
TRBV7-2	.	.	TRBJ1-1	TGTGCCAGCAGCTTAGTCGTGGGAAACACTGAAGCTTTCTTT	CASSLVVGNTEAFF
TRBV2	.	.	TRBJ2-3	TGTGCCAGCGTTTCCCTCACAGATACGCAGTATTTT	CASVSLTDTQYF
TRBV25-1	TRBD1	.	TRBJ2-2	TGTGCCAGCAGCCCAACGGGGACAGGGTACGGGGAGCTGTTTTTT	CASSPTGTGYGELFF
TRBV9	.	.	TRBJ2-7	TGTGCCAGCAGCGCTGACGGAGGCTCCTACGAGCAGTACTTC	CASSADGGSYEQYF
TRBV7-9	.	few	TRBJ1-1	TGTGCCAGCAGCTCACAGGGTGCGAACACTGAAGCTTTCTTT	CASSSQGANTEAFF
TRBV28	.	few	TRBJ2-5	TGTGCCAGCAGCCTCCCTCGGGTCCCCTCAGCGGCCCAGTACTTC	CASSLPRVPSAAQYF
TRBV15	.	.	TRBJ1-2	TGTGCCACCAGCAGAGTGGATCAGGGCCAGTATGGCTACACCTTC	CATSRVDQGQYGYTF
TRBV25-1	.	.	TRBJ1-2	TGTGCCAGCACCGTATCGGGTTCGACCTATGGCTACACCTTC	CASTVSGSTYGYTF
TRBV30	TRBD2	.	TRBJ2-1	TGTGCCTGGAGTGTCTCCAGGACTAGCGGGGGCATCGATGAGCAGTTCTTC	CAWSVSRTSGGIDEQFF
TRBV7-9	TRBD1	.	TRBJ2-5	TGTGCCAGCAGCTCCCGGGACAGGGGATTCCGAGAGACCCAGTACTTC	CASSSRDRGFRETQYF
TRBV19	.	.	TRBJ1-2	TGTGCCAGTAGCCTCCCCGGAGCCGTATGGGGCTACACCTTC	CASSLPGAVWGYTF
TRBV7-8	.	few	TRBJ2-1	TGTGCCAGCAGCCAAACGCGCGCCTCCTACAATGAGCAGTTCTTC	CASSQTRASYNEQFF
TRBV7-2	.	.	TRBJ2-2	TGTGCCAGCAGCTTAGTAACGCGGACATCGGGGGAGCTGTTTTTT	CASSLVTRTSGELFF
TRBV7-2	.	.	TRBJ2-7	TGTGCCAGCAGCTTAGACGGGGCGCAAAGACGCGAGCAGTACTTC	CASSLDGAQRREQYF
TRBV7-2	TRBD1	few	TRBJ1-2	TGTGCCAGCAGCACAGGGGCGATTAAGGGCTACACCTTC	CASSTGAIKGYTF
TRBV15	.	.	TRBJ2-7	TGTGCCACCAGCAGAGACGGCTTCCAAGACTACGAGCAGTACTTC	CATSRDGFQDYEQYF
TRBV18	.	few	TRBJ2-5	TGTGCCAGCCGCGGGTTGAATCAAGAGACCCAGTACTTC	CASRGLNQETQYF
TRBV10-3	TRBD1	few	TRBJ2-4	TGTGCCATCAGTGGCACCGGGACAGGGGGAGTAGGGACCAAAAACATTCAGTACTTC	CAISGTGTGGVGTKNIQYF
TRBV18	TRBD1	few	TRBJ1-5	TGTGCCAGCTCACGTACGACAGGGGCCGATAGCAATCAGCCCCAGCATTTT	CASSRTTGADSNQPQHF
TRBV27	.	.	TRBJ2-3	TGTGCCAGCAGCCGGGACACAGATACGCAGTATTTT	CASSRDTDTQYF
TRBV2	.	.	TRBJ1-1	TGTGCCAGCCTCCTTTGGGGTGGATACACTGAAGCTTTCTTT	CASLLWGGYTEAFF
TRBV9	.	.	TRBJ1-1	TGTGCCAGCGCAGCCCGAGGGGAAGGGACTGAAGCTTTCTTT	CASAARGEGTEAFF
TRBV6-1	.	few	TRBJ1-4	TGTGCCAGCGCCACCCAACAACGGGAAAAACTGTTTTTT	CASATQQREKLFF
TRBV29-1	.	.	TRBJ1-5	TGCAGCGTTGTCGAGGGGGTGCCCTGGAATAGCAATCAGCCCCAGCATTTT	CSVVEGVPWNSNQPQHF
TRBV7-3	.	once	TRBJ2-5	TGTGCCAGCAGCCAAGGGCGGCAAGAGACCCAGTACTTC	CASSQGRQETQYF
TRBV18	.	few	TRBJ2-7	TGTGCCAGCTCACCAGATTACAGGTCCTACGAGCAGTACTTC	CASSPDYRSYEQYF